Below are 5 T cell receptor beta chains sequenced from a single sample in a study of T cells in Graves' hyperthyroidism and ophthalmopathy. The investigators amplified TCR beta CDR3 regions from RNA transcripts. The TCR CDR3 was amplified in a first-round RT-PCR using the HTBI primer set. Each CDR3 protein is one row after TCRdb ran MiXCR on the multiplex PCR reads. The table shows about 600,000 distinct CDR3 sequences, with about a sixth occurring only once. Sequencing was carried out using blood. These receptors were taken from a woman in her thirties or forties with Graves' ophthalmopathy.

This clonotype was found many times. This CDR3 reads CSARGGNREYEQYF. The CDR3, as DNA: TGCAGTGCTAGGGGGGGTAACAGGGAGTACGAGCAGTACTTC. This sequence joins TRBV20-1 and TRBJ2-7, with D possibly being TRBD1 or TRBD2 (6 bases each). Looked up from germline, CDR1 is DFQATT and CDR2 is SNEGSKA (reference sequence). The CDR3 totals 14 residues. V was pared by 3 bases and J by 4 bases, with 16 bases between.

At least ten counts were recorded for this clonotype. The V gene is TRBV5-1, the J gene TRBJ2-1, with 10 bases that match TRBD1. Looked up from germline, CDR1 is SGHRS and CDR2 is YFSETQ. V dropped 2 bases and J dropped 6; count of bases not matched to a gene: 5. The CDR3 sequence is 15 residues long. Written as DNA, the CDR3 is TGCGCCAGCAGCTTCGACAGGGGGCGAATCAATGAGCAGTTCTTC. Protein sequence: CASSFDRGRINEQFF. Full variable domain (outside the CDR3, taken from reference TRBV5-1 and TRBJ2-1): KAGVTQTPRYLIKTRGQQVTLSCSPISGHRSVSWYQQTPGQGLQFLFEYFSETQRNKGNFPGRFSGRQFSNSRSEMNVSTLELGDSALYLCASSFDRGRINEQFFGPGTRLTVL.

This rearrangement joins TRBV6-6 to TRBJ2-3, with 9 bases aligning to TRBD2. From germline, CDR1 is MNHNY and CDR2 SVGAGI (reference sequence). CDR3 length equals 16 residues. V lost 0 bases and J lost 2; bases outside the gene matches: 3. DNA of the CDR3: TGTGCCAGCAGTTACTCGACTAGCGGTTTCACAGATACGCAGTATTTT. It specifies CASSYSTSGFTDTQYF.

This chain connects TRBV2 to TRBJ1-6; the match to TRBD1 covers 8 bases. The trim removed 10 bases at V and 10 bases at J, leaving 6 bases unmatched. The CDR3 covers 12 residues. Germline CDR1 SNHLY, CDR2 FYNNEI. The CDR3 DNA sequence: TGTGCCACCGGACAGGGAGAATCACCCCTCCACTTT. The encoded protein is CATGQGESPLHF.

This clonotype has more than one count but fewer than ten. This chain links TRBV7-3 with TRBJ2-1; TRBD2 matches at 11 bases. This CDR3 is 18 amino acids long. Per the germline V gene, CDR1 is SGHTA and CDR2 is FQGTGA. V lost 5 bases to trimming and J lost 7 bases; unmatched junction nucleotides: 16. The CDR3 loop is CASSQVIAGGPGGNEQFF. For the CDR3, the DNA is TGTGCCAGCAGCCAAGTCATAGCGGGAGGGCCCGGGGGTAATGAGCAGTTCTTC.